This TCR beta chain appears in the sequencing data of a study of blood T cell repertoires in COVID-19. The overall study: In each case, the material was cDNA or gDNA derived from T cells, B-cell-depleted T cells, or PBMCs.

This clone was detected only a few times. The V gene end was trimmed by 7 bases and the J gene end by 6 bases; junction bases not matched to a gene: 14. From germline, CDR1 is SQVTM and CDR2 ANQGSEA. This CDR3 region has 16 residues. Authors' data handling: Reference gene primer amplification gave nucleated cell count estimates. Using immunoSEQ multiplex PCR, the repertoire was profiled, and TCRdb retains in-frame clones only, with some absent. V, J and clone size are taken as reported in that table, and D and trimming were inferred from the DNA itself. This sample has more than 95,000 clones, with about 80% found just once.

The chain employs TRBV29-1 and TRBJ2-1, with 11 bases that match TRBD1. What was sequenced was peripheral blood. This TCR was sampled from a man in his 60s with acute or convalescent COVID-19. The CDR3 protein is CSANGQGAIEVNEQFF. The CDR3 bases are TGCAGCGCTAATGGACAGGGGGCAATTGAAGTCAATGAGCAGTTCTTC.